One and the same sample provided the 25 T cell receptor beta chains below, sequenced in a study of blood T cell repertoires in COVID-19. Repertoires were generated with immunoSEQ multiplex PCR, while TCRdb's copy carries only in-frame clones and drops some. The repertoire holds 35,000 to 45,000 clones, with approximately 94% as singletons. The specimen was peripheral blood. The receptor source for this set is a man aged 50-60 years with COVID-19, enrolled during active disease.

J is TRBJ2-1 and V is TRBV29-1; 13 nucleotides line up with TRBD2. Germline V gives CDR1 SQVTM, CDR2 ANQGSEA. The CDR3 spans 16 residues. V shed 0 bases, J shed 7 bases, and the junction held 6 bases outside the gene matches. The DNA for the CDR3 is TGCAGCGTTGAAGATCGAGGGACTAGCGGGAATAATGAGCAGTTCTTC. Translated, it gives CSVEDRGTSGNNEQFF.

The rearrangement uses TRBV5-4 and TRBJ2-7, with TRBD1 identical over 9 bases. CDR3 size: 15 residues. The V gene end was trimmed by 0 bases and the J gene end by 5 bases; junction bases not matched to a gene: 6. CDR1 and CDR2 (germline): SGHNT, YYREEE (reference sequence). The CDR3 bases are TGTGCCAGCAGCTTGGCCCCGAGACAGGGGGACGAGCAGTACTTC. Translation: CASSLAPRQGDEQYF.

The chain links TRBV4-2 to TRBJ2-5; D uncertain. The CDR3 consists of 15 residues. Trimming stripped 1 base from V and 5 bases from J, with 14 bases between. The germline CDR1 and CDR2 sequences are LGHNA and YNFKEQ. In DNA, the CDR3 is TGTGCCAGCAGCCAAGGTGGTCGTACGAGGGAGACCCAGTACTTC. This sequence encodes CASSQGGRTRETQYF.

This chain links TRBV27 with TRBJ2-7; 8 positions agree with TRBD2. V was clipped by 5 bases and J by 1 base; unmatched bases: 7. The CDR3 is 15 amino acids. Germline V gene lookup returns CDR1 MNHEY and CDR2 SMNVEV (reference sequence). CDR3 bases: TGTGCCAGCAGTAGAGGGCTAGCGGGTTCCTACGAGCAGTACTTC. Translating it yields CASSRGLAGSYEQYF.

This clone was seen only once. Written as DNA, the CDR3 is TGTGCCACCAGCAGAGAAGTAGCGGGAGCGGACGAGCAGTACTTC. Translation: CATSREVAGADEQYF. V usage is TRBV15 and J usage is TRBJ2-7, with 9 bases aligning to TRBD2. The germline CDR1 and CDR2 sequences are LNHNV and YYDKDF (reference sequence). The ends lost 0 bases at V and 5 bases at J; junction bases unmatched: 5. The CDR3 totals 15 residues. Supplemented by reference TRBV15 and TRBJ2-7, the full variable domain reads DAMVIQNPRYQVTQFGKPVTLSCSQTLNHNVMYWYQQKSSQAPKLLFHYYDKDFNNEADTPDNFQSRRPNTSFCFLDIRSPGLGDTAMYLCATSREVAGADEQYFGPGTRLTVT.

The CDR3 region has the DNA TGTGCTAGTGCCCACCGGGACAGGGGGCTCGGTGTGGCCTACAATGAGCAGTTCTTC. Translated, it gives CASAHRDRGLGVAYNEQFF. This sequence joins TRBV12-5 and TRBJ2-1; TRBD1 matches 12 bases. The CDR3 extends over 19 amino acids. The V gene end was trimmed by 7 bases and the J gene end by 2 bases; junction bases not matched to a gene: 15. CDR1 is LGHNT and CDR2 is FRNRAP in the germline V gene.

This chain links TRBV28 with TRBJ1-5; no clear D gene. V shed 4 bases and J shed 4 bases, with 8 bases lying between them. The CDR3 contains 13 residues. Germline CDR1 reads MDHEN; CDR2 reads SYDVKM. CDR3 protein: CASSYLGNQPQHF. The CDR3 nucleotides read TGTGCCAGCAGTTACCTCGGGAATCAGCCCCAGCATTTT.

The rearrangement links TRBV4-3 to TRBJ2-3; 11 bases agree with TRBD2. The CDR3 is 16 amino acids. Germline V gene data show CDR1 as LGHNA and CDR2 as YSLEER. The junction had 6 bases not matched to a gene; V was cut back by 1 base and J by 6 bases. CDR3 sequence reads: CASSQVWTSGSDTQYF. The CDR3 nucleotides are TGCGCCAGCAGCCAAGTATGGACTAGCGGGTCTGATACGCAGTATTTT.

This chain connects TRBV3-1 (or the pseudogene TRBV3-2) to TRBJ1-1; 8 bases fit TRBD1. The length of the CDR3 is 14 residues. Per the germline V gene, CDR1 is LGHDT and CDR2 is YNNKEL (reference sequence). The junction had 2 bases not matched to a gene; V was cut back by 4 bases and J by 1 base. CDR3 bases: TGTGCCAGCAGCCGCGGACAGGGGAACACTGAAGCTTTCTTT. It specifies CASSRGQGNTEAFF.

V gene TRBV6-4 combines with J gene TRBJ2-2; possible D gene TRBD2, 5 bases. Looked up from germline, CDR1 is MRHNA and CDR2 is SNTAGT. The CDR3 is made up of 14 amino acids. V lost 0 bases, J lost 3 bases, and 5 bases lay in between. The CDR3 spells CASSDSSDTGELFF. The CDR3 coding sequence is TGTGCCAGCAGTGACTCTAGCGACACCGGGGAGCTGTTTTTT.

The rearrangement uses TRBV18 and TRBJ1-2, with 7 bases that match TRBD1. In germline, CDR1 is KGHSH, CDR2 LQKENI. Germline trimming cut 6 bases from V and 4 bases from J; bases unmatched to any gene: 8. This CDR3 comprises 14 residues. The CDR3 here is CASSPDRHPYGYTF. CDR3 DNA sequence: TGTGCCAGCTCCCCGGACAGGCACCCCTATGGCTACACCTTC. Based on the CDR3 plus reference TRBV18 and TRBJ1-2, the full variable domain is NAGVMQNPRHLVRRRGQEARLRCSPMKGHSHVYWYRQLPEEGLKFMVYLQKENIIDESGMPKERFSAEFPKEGPSILRIQQVVRGDSAAYFCASSPDRHPYGYTFGSGTRLTVV.

This chain uses TRBV7-2 with TRBJ1-2, with D maybe TRBD1 (5 bases). The germline gives CDR1 SGHTA, CDR2 FQGNSA. The CDR3 extends over 14 amino acids. Trimming took off 1 base at V and 4 bases at J, with 10 bases between the two ends. CDR3 nucleotide sequence: TGTGCCAGCAGCTTAGTCTCAGGGATCTATGGCTACACCTTC. Amino acids: CASSLVSGIYGYTF.

This chain joins TRBV5-1 and TRBJ2-7, with D possibly being TRBD1 (6 bases). This CDR3 is built from 13 residues. V lost 0 bases to trimming and J lost 5 bases, with 9 bases between them. In germline, CDR1 is SGHRS, CDR2 YFSETQ. The CDR3 reads CASSLGTVNEQYF. CDR3 nucleotides: TGCGCCAGCAGCTTGGGGACAGTTAACGAGCAGTACTTC.

This sequence joins TRBV7-3 and TRBJ2-3; no clear D. This CDR3 has 13 amino acids. V lost 2 bases, J lost 5 bases, and 8 bases lay in between. Per the germline V gene, CDR1 is SGHTA and CDR2 is FQGTGA. The CDR3 nucleotides read TGTGCCAGCAGCTTAGAGTTTGTAGATACGCAGTATTTT. This sequence encodes CASSLEFVDTQYF. Using reference TRBV7-3 and TRBJ2-3 for the parts outside the CDR3, the full variable domain is GAGVSQTPSNKVTEKGKYVELRCDPISGHTALYWYRQSLGQGPEFLIYFQGTGAADDSGLPNDRFFAVRPEGSVSTLKIQRTERGDSAVYLCASSLEFVDTQYFGPGTRLTVL.

The rearrangement joins TRBV3-1 (or the pseudogene TRBV3-2) to TRBJ1-2; tentative D call: TRBD1 (5 bases). Trimming removed 1 base at V and 4 bases at J, with 10 bases between. This CDR3 has 14 residues. The germline CDR1 and CDR2 sequences are LGHDT and YNNKEL (reference sequence). The CDR3 DNA is TGTGCCAGCAGCCAAGGCACAGGTGCCTATGGCTACACCTTC. This gives the protein CASSQGTGAYGYTF.

This clone has more than one count but fewer than ten. V is TRBV19 and J is TRBJ1-5; no firm D call. The V gene lost 4 bases and the J gene lost 6 bases, with 7 bases spanning the gap. CDR1 is LNHDA and CDR2 is SQIVND in the germline V gene (reference sequence). The CDR3 has 12 residues. CDR3 DNA sequence: TGTGCCAGTAGTAGAGGGATTCAGCCCCAGCATTTT. This translates into CASSRGIQPQHF.

The chain combines TRBV28 with TRBJ1-5; no clear D. Trimming pared 2 bases from V and 5 bases from J, leaving 10 bases between. The length of the CDR3 is 14 residues. Germline-derived CDR1 and CDR2 are MDHEN and SYDVKM. Here the CDR3 DNA reads TGTGCCAGCAGTTTAGAGGGTGGTGATCAGCCCCAGCATTTT. Protein: CASSLEGGDQPQHF.

This clone was seen more than once but under ten times. CDR3: CASSLAEGIWTQYF. The CDR3 coding sequence is TGCGCCAGCAGCTTGGCCGAGGGTATATGGACCCAGTACTTC. The gene calls are TRBV5-1 and TRBJ2-5, with D perhaps matching TRBD2 (5 bases). This CDR3 region has 14 residues. Trimming removed 0 bases from V and 7 bases from J, with 13 bases in between. Per germline, CDR1 SGHRS and CDR2 YFSETQ. The full variable domain, rest sourced from reference TRBV5-1 and TRBJ2-5, is KAGVTQTPRYLIKTRGQQVTLSCSPISGHRSVSWYQQTPGQGLQFLFEYFSETQRNKGNFPGRFSGRQFSNSRSEMNVSTLELGDSALYLCASSLAEGIWTQYFGPGTRLLVL.

The chain carries TRBV27 and TRBJ2-1, with 11 bases that match TRBD2. The length of the CDR3 is 13 residues. Losses at the gene ends were 2 bases for V and 13 bases for J; bases not matched to a gene: 4. Germline V lookup: CDR1 MNHEY, CDR2 SMNVEV (reference sequence). CDR3 nucleotides: TGTGCCAGCAGTTTAGTTAGCGGGAGGGCCCAGTTCTTC. Amino acid sequence: CASSLVSGRAQFF.

The CDR3: CASSLGAGRETQYF. The CDR3 coding sequence is TGTGCCAGCAGCTTGGGAGCGGGACGGGAGACCCAGTACTTC. The rearrangement uses TRBV5-6 and TRBJ2-5, with TRBD2 matching 7 bases. This CDR3 has 14 residues. J was trimmed by 5 bases and V by 0 bases; bases with no gene match: 4. Germline CDR1 is SGHDT and CDR2 is YYEEEE.

V gene TRBV25-1 combines with J gene TRBJ2-7, with 8 bases lining up with TRBD1. The CDR3 contains 16 residues. V was pared by 7 bases and J by 3 bases, with 14 bases of the junction left unmatched. Germline assignment: CDR1 MGHDK and CDR2 SYGVNS. The CDR3 protein is CASTSSPGTGSYEQYF. CDR3 nucleotide sequence: TGTGCCAGCACGTCAAGTCCCGGGACAGGTAGCTACGAGCAGTACTTC.

This sequence joins TRBV19 and TRBJ2-1; 10 bases are a match to TRBD2. Unmatched junction bases numbered 11, after V lost 4 bases and J lost 5 bases. The germline gives CDR1 LNHDA, CDR2 SQIVND (reference sequence). CDR3 length: 17 amino acids. DNA of the CDR3: TGTGCCAGTAGTACGCCCAATAGCGGGAGGCCCCACAATGAGCAGTTCTTC. Amino acid sequence: CASSTPNSGRPHNEQFF.

The rearrangement joins TRBV5-5 to TRBJ1-2; tentative D call: TRBD1 (6 bases). Trimming left V 4 bases short and J 3 bases short, with 19 bases between. In germline, CDR1 is SGHKS, CDR2 YYEKEE (reference sequence). The CDR3 loop spans 16 amino acids. Here the CDR3 reads CASSLRPGQKDYGYTF. CDR3 nucleotide sequence: TGTGCCAGCAGCCTTCGACCCGGACAGAAGGACTATGGCTACACCTTC.

The chain's CDR3 is CASSLAGGLGYTF. CDR3 sequence (DNA): TGTGCCAGCAGCTTAGCAGGGGGCCTTGGCTACACCTTC. The genes are TRBV11-1 and TRBJ1-2; 7 bases align to TRBD1. Germline values: CDR1 SGHAT, CDR2 FQDESV (reference sequence). With V trimmed by 0 bases and J by 7 bases, 2 bases remained unmatched. There are 13 residues in the CDR3.

This sequence joins TRBV10-3 and TRBJ1-2; 7 nucleotides match TRBD1. V lost 3 bases and J lost 6; bases outside the gene matches: 4. In germline, CDR1 is ENHRY, CDR2 SYGVKD. This CDR3 spans 13 amino acids. CDR3 DNA sequence: TGTGCCATCAGTGAAGCAGGGGGTCATGGCTACACCTTC. Protein sequence: CAISEAGGHGYTF.